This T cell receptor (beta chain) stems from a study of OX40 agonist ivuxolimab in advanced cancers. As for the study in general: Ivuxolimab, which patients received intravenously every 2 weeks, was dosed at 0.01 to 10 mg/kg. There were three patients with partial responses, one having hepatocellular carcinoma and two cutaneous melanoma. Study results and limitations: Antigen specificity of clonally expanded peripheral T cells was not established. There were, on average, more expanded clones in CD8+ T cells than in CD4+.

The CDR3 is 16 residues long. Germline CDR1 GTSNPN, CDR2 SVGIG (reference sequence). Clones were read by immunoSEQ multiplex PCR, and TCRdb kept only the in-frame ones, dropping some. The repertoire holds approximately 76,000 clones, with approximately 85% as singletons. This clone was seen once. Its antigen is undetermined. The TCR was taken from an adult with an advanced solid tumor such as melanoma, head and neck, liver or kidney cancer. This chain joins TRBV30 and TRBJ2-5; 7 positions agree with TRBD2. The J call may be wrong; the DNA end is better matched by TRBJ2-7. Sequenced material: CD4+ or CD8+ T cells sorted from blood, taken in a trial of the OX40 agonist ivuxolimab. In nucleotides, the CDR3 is TGTGCCTGGAGTTTGGCTACCGGGACTAACTCCTACGAGCAGTACTTC. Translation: CAWSLATGTNSYEQYF.